This T cell receptor beta chain was profiled in a study of CD8 T cells in Susac syndrome. RNA was extracted with the RNeasy kit, and a quantity of roughly 0.45 to 1 ug was reverse transcribed using random hexamers. The TCR beta CDR3 was amplified by immunoSEQ multiplex PCR across 54 Vbeta, 13 Jbeta. TCRdb reprocessed the immunoSEQ multiplex PCR reads via MiXCR and lists one record per CDR3 protein. Of about 250,000 distinct CDR3 sequences in the sample, approximately 92% were seen once. Concerning this clonotype itself: Antigen: not known.

Study findings and constraints: The authors acknowledged that the study's TCR sequencing and HLA analysis involved relatively few individuals.

Deletions cut 0 bases from V and 5 bases from J, with 9 bases between. Germline V gives CDR1 SGHRS, CDR2 YFSETQ. This CDR3 spans 14 amino acids. This receptor was taken from a human donor with multiple sclerosis. The sequencing input was CD4+ T cells from PBMCs. The rearrangement links TRBV5-1 to TRBJ1-5; D perhaps matches TRBD1 (5 bases). CDR3 sequence (DNA): TGCGCCAGCAGCTTGGGAGGGGAGGATCAGCCCCAGCATTTT. It encodes CASSLGGEDQPQHF.